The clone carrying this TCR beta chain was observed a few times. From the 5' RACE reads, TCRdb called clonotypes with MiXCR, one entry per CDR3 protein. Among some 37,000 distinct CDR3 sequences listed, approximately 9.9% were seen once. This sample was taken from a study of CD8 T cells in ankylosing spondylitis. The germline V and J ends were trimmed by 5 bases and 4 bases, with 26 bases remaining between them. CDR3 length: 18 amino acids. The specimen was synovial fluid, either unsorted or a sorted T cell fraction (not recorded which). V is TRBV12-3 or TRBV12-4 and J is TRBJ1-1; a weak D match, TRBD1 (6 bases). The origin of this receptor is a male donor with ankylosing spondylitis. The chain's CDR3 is CASSPSVYGGSFGTEAFF. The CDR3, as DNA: TGTGCCAGCAGTCCTAGTGTCTATGGGGGCTCTTTTGGCACTGAAGCTTTCTTT.